The 31 T cell receptor beta chains below all came from one sample that was sequenced in a study of blood T cell repertoires in COVID-19. Clones were read by immunoSEQ multiplex PCR, and TCRdb kept only the in-frame ones, dropping some. The table includes under 450,000 clones, approximately 93% detected once. Input material: PBMCs or T cells enriched from blood (not recorded which). Receptor source: a woman aged 40 to 49 who had been exposed to COVID-19.

The V call is TRBV3-1 (or the pseudogene TRBV3-2), the J call TRBJ2-2, with D maybe TRBD1 (6 bases). The germline CDR1 and CDR2 sequences are LGHDT and YNNKEL (reference sequence). The CDR3 contains 17 residues. The V end lost 2 bases, the J end lost 4 bases, and 17 bases lay between the germline ends. The CDR3 region has the DNA TGTGCCAGCAGCCAAACAGGGTTAGGTCGGGTCACCGGGGAGCTGTTTTTT. Its translation is CASSQTGLGRVTGELFF.

The rearrangement uses TRBV7-8 and TRBJ1-6; the match to TRBD1 covers 8 bases. Germline CDR1 is SGHVS and CDR2 is FQNEAQ. This CDR3 spans 17 amino acids. J was trimmed by 0 bases and V by 4 bases; bases with no gene match: 5. In DNA, the CDR3 is TGTGCCAGCAGCTACGGACAGGGTAGCTCCTATAATTCACCCCTCCACTTT. Amino acid sequence: CASSYGQGSSYNSPLHF.

The V call is TRBV9, the J call TRBJ1-5; no firm D call. Germline CDR1 reads SGDLS; CDR2 reads YYNGEE. The V gene lost 0 bases and the J gene lost 3 bases, with 7 bases spanning the gap. The CDR3 is made up of 14 amino acids. CDR3 DNA sequence: TGTGCCAGCAGCGTAGTACAGCTCAATCAGCCCCAGCATTTT. Translation gives CASSVVQLNQPQHF.

The chain recombines TRBV25-1 with TRBJ1-1; no definite D call. The V gene's germline CDR1 is MGHDK and CDR2 SYGVNS. The V and J ends lost 3 bases and 6 bases respectively, with 11 bases between them. The CDR3 sequence is 13 residues long. In DNA, the CDR3 is TGTGCCAGCAGTGACTATACTAGCCCTGAAGCTTTCTTT. It translates to CASSDYTSPEAFF.

This sequence joins TRBV19 and TRBJ1-1; 7 bases line up with TRBD1. V shed 4 bases, J shed 2 bases, and the junction held 4 bases outside the gene matches. The CDR3 is 14 amino acids. Germline lookup yields CDR1 LNHDA and CDR2 SQIVND (reference sequence). CDR3 residues: CASSKGQLNTEAFF. CDR3 nucleotide sequence: TGTGCCAGTAGTAAGGGACAGCTCAACACTGAAGCTTTCTTT.

This clone appeared a single time. V gene TRBV5-8 combines with J gene TRBJ2-3, with TRBD1 matching 9 bases. The V and J ends lost 4 bases and 3 bases, in that order; junction bases with no gene match: 12. CDR1 is SGHTS and CDR2 is YDEGEE in the germline V gene. The CDR3 is made up of 17 amino acids. The DNA for the CDR3 is TGTGCCAGCAGCATCAGAATCCGGGACAGGGCAACAGATACGCAGTATTTT. It is translated as CASSIRIRDRATDTQYF.

This rearrangement joins TRBV3-1 (or the pseudogene TRBV3-2) to TRBJ1-4; D is unclear. Germline V gene lookup returns CDR1 LGHDT and CDR2 YNNKEL (reference sequence). The CDR3 extends over 12 amino acids. Trimming took 1 base from V and 7 from J, leaving 4 bases between them. The CDR3 DNA sequence: TGTGCCAGCAGCCAAGTCGGTGAAAAACTGTTTTTT. This gives the protein CASSQVGEKLFF.

The CDR3 region has the DNA TGTGCCTGGAGTCCCCGGGGACAGGGTAATCAGCCCCAGCATTTT. Translation: CAWSPRGQGNQPQHF. V and J are TRBV30 and TRBJ1-5, with 9 bases identical to TRBD1. CDR3 size: 15 residues. From germline, CDR1 is GTSNPN and CDR2 SVGIG (reference sequence). With 2 bases clipped from V and 4 bases from J, the junction kept 6 bases outside the gene matches. The full variable domain, in which reference TRBV30 and TRBJ1-5 provide the parts outside the CDR3, is SQTIHQWPATLVQPVGSPLSLECTVEGTSNPNLYWYRQAAGRGLQLLFYSVGIGQISSEVPQNLSASRPQDRQFILSSKKLLLSDSGFYLCAWSPRGQGNQPQHFGDGTRLSIL.

The chain employs TRBV29-1 and TRBJ2-2; TRBD1 agrees at 10 bases. The CDR3 totals 14 residues. V trimming: 6 bases; J trimming: 4 bases; junction bases outside the gene matches: 5. Germline V lookup: CDR1 SQVTM, CDR2 ANQGSEA. DNA of the CDR3: TGCAGCGTCGGGGACAGGGGACCCACCGGGGAGCTGTTTTTT. Its translation: CSVGDRGPTGELFF.

The rearrangement links TRBV7-9 to TRBJ2-2; the D gene is possibly TRBD1 (5 bases). The V end lost 2 bases, the J end lost 4 bases, and 17 bases lay between the germline ends. Germline V gene lookup returns CDR1 SEHNR and CDR2 FQNEAQ (reference sequence). The CDR3 covers 17 residues. The CDR3 region is CASSLLAGNLPTGELFF. The DNA of the CDR3 is TGTGCCAGCAGCTTATTGGCAGGGAATTTACCCACCGGGGAGCTGTTTTTT.

The V and J genes are TRBV29-1 and TRBJ1-1; D uncertain. Germline V gives CDR1 SQVTM, CDR2 ANQGSEA. The CDR3 is 13 residues long. Trimming shortened V by 6 bases and J by 4 bases, and 15 bases separated the two germline ends. CDR3 amino acids: CSVALGASTEAFF. In nucleotides, the CDR3 is TGCAGCGTCGCCTTGGGCGCGAGCACTGAAGCTTTCTTT.

CDR3 residues: CAYRQGSAYEQYF. In DNA form, the CDR3 reads TGTGCATACCGACAGGGTTCAGCCTACGAGCAGTACTTC. The gene calls are TRBV30 and TRBJ2-7; 7 positions agree with TRBD1. Germline V gene lookup returns CDR1 GTSNPN and CDR2 SVGIG (reference sequence). This CDR3 comprises 13 residues.

The genes are TRBV2 and TRBJ1-2; possibly TRBD1 for D (5 bases). The CDR3 consists of 15 residues. V was clipped by 9 bases and J by 1 base, with 18 bases between them. Germline V lookup: CDR1 SNHLY, CDR2 FYNNEI. CDR3: CARRLQGGGNYGYTF. The CDR3 DNA follows: TGTGCCAGACGTCTCCAGGGCGGGGGTAACTATGGCTACACCTTC.

V is TRBV7-9 and J is TRBJ1-5; D unclear. CDR1 and CDR2 from the germline V gene are SEHNR and FQNEAQ (reference sequence). The germline V and J ends were trimmed by 3 bases and 1 base, with 10 bases remaining between them. The CDR3 runs 15 residues. CDR3 DNA sequence: TGTGCCAGCAGCTTCGGATCGGGAAGCAATCAGCCCCAGCATTTT. Its translation: CASSFGSGSNQPQHF.

The J gene is TRBJ1-5, the V gene TRBV11-2; maybe TRBD1 (6 bases). Between the trimmed V and J ends, which lost 2 bases and 5 bases, there was a span of 13 bases. From germline, CDR1 is SGHAT and CDR2 FQNNGV. The CDR3 extends over 15 amino acids. Here the CDR3 DNA reads TGTGCCAGCAGCTTAATGCCAGGGGCCCATCAGCCCCAGCATTTT. It codes for CASSLMPGAHQPQHF.

CDR3 nucleotides: TGTGCCAGCAGTTCAAACACAGGGGGGCTTACGCAGTATTTT. This translates into CASSSNTGGLTQYF. The chain recombines TRBV27 with TRBJ2-3, with TRBD1 identical over 8 bases. The trim removed 4 bases at V and 8 bases at J, leaving 8 bases unmatched. The germline V gene has CDR1 MNHEY and CDR2 SMNVEV (reference sequence). There are 14 residues in the CDR3.

Concerning this clone itself: The sample contains more than one DNA sequence encoding this CDR3. This chain joins TRBV4-2 and TRBJ2-1, with TRBD2 as a possible D gene (6 bases). The CDR3 consists of 13 residues. V was trimmed by 4 bases and J by 7 bases, leaving 11 bases between them. Germline V gene data show CDR1 as LGHNA and CDR2 as YNFKEQ. The CDR3 loop reads CASSPPGGNEQFF. CDR3 DNA: TGTGCCAGCAGCCCCCCCGGGGGTAATGAGCAGTTCTTC.

This clone showed up just once. The junction does not match germline at one end; this may be a read error. The chain uses TRBV3-1 (or the pseudogene TRBV3-2) and TRBJ1-2; no clear D gene. This CDR3 spans 15 amino acids. The V gene's germline CDR1 is LGHDT and CDR2 YNNKEL (reference sequence). The DNA for the CDR3 is TGTGCCAGCAGCCAAGATCATACTTCAATATTGCGGCAGAACTTC. This codes for CASSQDHTSILRQNF.

This chain uses TRBV7-8 with TRBJ2-5, with a tentative D call TRBD1 (5 bases). Germline V gene data show CDR1 as SGHVS and CDR2 as FQNEAQ. Trimming took off 6 bases at V and 2 bases at J, with 10 bases between the two ends. CDR3 length: 13 residues. The DNA for the CDR3 is TGTGCCAGCAGGCGGTACAGGCAAGAGACCCAGTACTTC. It translates to CASRRYRQETQYF.

To note about this clone: This sample includes further DNA sequences coding for the same CDR3. The V and J genes are TRBV29-1 and TRBJ2-7; 9 bases line up with TRBD1. With V trimmed by 5 bases and J by 4 bases, 3 bases remained unmatched. This CDR3 has 12 amino acids. CDR1 is SQVTM, CDR2 ANQGSEA, per germline. The CDR3: CSVRTGVYEQYF. The CDR3 bases are TGCAGCGTTCGGACAGGGGTATACGAGCAGTACTTC.

V and J are TRBV5-8 and TRBJ2-5; 8 nucleotides agree with TRBD1. The V gene's germline CDR1 is SGHTS and CDR2 YDEGEE. The V gene end was trimmed by 1 base and the J gene end by 5 bases; junction bases not matched to a gene: 4. This CDR3 has 14 residues. CDR3 protein: CASSLYQGAETQYF. The CDR3 nucleotides read TGTGCCAGCAGCTTGTATCAGGGGGCGGAGACCCAGTACTTC. Filled out from reference TRBV5-8 and TRBJ2-5, the complete variable domain reads EAGVTQSPTHLIKTRGQQATLRCSPISGHTSVYWYQQALGLGLQFLLWYDEGEERNRGNFPPRFSGRQFPNYSSELNVNALELEDSALYLCASSLYQGAETQYFGPGTRLLVL.

The V gene is TRBV19, the J gene TRBJ2-3; TRBD2 is a possible D gene (5 bases). This CDR3 is 17 amino acids long. Germline values: CDR1 LNHDA, CDR2 SQIVND (reference sequence). V lost 3 bases and J 5 bases, leaving 21 bases between the germline ends. The CDR3 DNA follows: TGTGCCAGTAGTATGGGCCTAGCCCCAGCTTCTGGAGATACGCAGTATTTT. This codes for CASSMGLAPASGDTQYF. The whole variable domain, filled in from reference TRBV19 and TRBJ2-3, reads DGGITQSPKYLFRKEGQNVTLSCEQNLNHDAMYWYRQDPGQGLRLIYYSQIVNDFQKGDIAEGYSVSREKKESFPLTVTSAQKNPTAFYLCASSMGLAPASGDTQYFGPGTRLTVL.

This rearrangement joins TRBV7-8 to TRBJ2-3; TRBD1 aligns across 11 bases. The CDR3 extends over 15 amino acids. The germline CDR1 and CDR2 sequences are SGHVS and FQNEAQ. The trim removed 4 bases at V and 8 bases at J, leaving 8 bases unmatched. CDR3 amino acids: CASSSRPGTGGTQYF. CDR3 nucleotides: TGTGCCAGCAGCTCACGTCCCGGGACAGGGGGTACGCAGTATTTT.

The chain carries TRBV7-3 and TRBJ2-7, with D perhaps matching TRBD2 (5 bases). Germline CDR1 reads SGHTA; CDR2 reads FQGTGA. Trimming left V 0 bases short and J 5 bases short, with 14 bases between. This CDR3 comprises 15 residues. CDR3 loop: CASSLTEGLRDEQYF. The CDR3 bases are TGTGCCAGCAGCTTAACCGAGGGATTAAGGGACGAGCAGTACTTC. The full variable domain, with the rest looked up from reference TRBV7-3 and TRBJ2-7, is GAGVSQTPSNKVTEKGKYVELRCDPISGHTALYWYRQSLGQGPEFLIYFQGTGAADDSGLPNDRFFAVRPEGSVSTLKIQRTERGDSAVYLCASSLTEGLRDEQYFGPGTRLTVT.

The rearrangement joins TRBV2 to TRBJ2-3; unclear D gene. Germline assignment: CDR1 SNHLY and CDR2 FYNNEI. V was shortened by 6 bases and J by 2 bases, with 3 bases between the two germline ends. The CDR3 spans 11 residues. In DNA, the CDR3 is TGTGCCAGCAGGTACACAGATACGCAGTATTTT. This gives the protein CASRYTDTQYF.

In this sample, this clone turned up once. This chain connects TRBV7-3 to TRBJ1-1; D may be TRBD1 (6 bases). V was shortened by 5 bases and J by 6 bases, with 19 bases between the two germline ends. The CDR3 loop spans 15 amino acids. In germline, CDR1 is SGHTA, CDR2 FQGTGA. In DNA, the CDR3 is TGTGCCAGCAGCCCCACAGGGAATCTAGTCGCTGAAGCTTTCTTT. Translation gives CASSPTGNLVAEAFF.

The chain combines TRBV2 with TRBJ1-1, with 12 bases lining up with TRBD1. CDR1 is SNHLY and CDR2 is FYNNEI in the germline V gene. V lost 6 bases to trimming and J lost 1 base; unmatched junction nucleotides: 6. The CDR3 has 16 amino acids. The chain's CDR3 is CASRRGTGGRNTEAFF. As DNA, the CDR3 is TGTGCCAGCAGGAGGGGGACAGGGGGCAGGAACACTGAAGCTTTCTTT.

The V gene is TRBV5-1, the J gene TRBJ2-7; D is perhaps TRBD2 (5 bases). Germline V gene data show CDR1 as SGHRS and CDR2 as YFSETQ. V was cut by 0 bases and J by 0 bases, with 7 bases left in between. The CDR3 consists of 14 residues. The CDR3 loop reads CASSLGRSSYEQYF. Here the CDR3 DNA reads TGCGCCAGCAGCTTGGGGAGGAGCTCCTACGAGCAGTACTTC.

On this clone itself: Other DNA sequences in the same sample also yield this CDR3. The gene calls are TRBV10-2 and TRBJ1-2; D is possibly TRBD1 (5 bases). The CDR3 consists of 13 residues. Between the trimmed V and J ends, which lost 4 bases and 4 bases, there was a span of 10 bases. Germline V lookup: CDR1 WSHSY, CDR2 SAAADI. This CDR3 reads CASSGGPGYGYTF. In nucleotides, the CDR3 is TGCGCCAGCAGTGGGGGCCCCGGCTATGGCTACACCTTC.

This chain joins TRBV18 and TRBJ2-3; TRBD1 aligns across 10 bases. CDR3 length: 16 amino acids. J was trimmed by 4 bases and V by 3 bases; bases with no gene match: 7. The germline V gene encodes CDR1 KGHSH and CDR2 LQKENI. The CDR3 DNA reads TGTGCCAGCTCACCGCGACAGGGGGCCCAATCAGATACGCAGTATTTT. This codes for CASSPRQGAQSDTQYF.

The chain has TRBV2 and TRBJ1-2, with 7 bases identical to TRBD1. This CDR3 has 15 residues. CDR1 is SNHLY, CDR2 FYNNEI, per germline. V trimming: 3 bases; J trimming: 2 bases; junction bases outside the gene matches: 6. The CDR3 spells CASSDPPDRNYGYTF. Here the CDR3 DNA reads TGTGCCAGCAGTGATCCCCCGGACAGGAACTATGGCTACACCTTC.